This T cell receptor beta chain was found in a study of blood T cell repertoires in COVID-19. In the authors' methods: Counts of nucleated cells, estimated from reference gene primer amplification, were obtained. Only in-frame clones appear in the TCRdb table, and some are missing; sequencing was by immunoSEQ multiplex PCR. V and J calls and clone size are copied from that table; D and trimming were computed from the DNA. Of approximately 270,000 clones in the sample, 80% to 90% were seen once. V shed 5 bases and J 6 bases; nucleotides not matched to a gene: 9. This CDR3 region has 15 residues. Germline V gives CDR1 MGHDK, CDR2 SYGVNS.

The source of this sequence is a woman aged 30 to 39 with acute COVID-19. Sequencing used PBMCs or T cells enriched from blood (not recorded which). The genes are TRBV25-1 and TRBJ1-2; 10 bases are shared with TRBD1. The CDR3 region has the DNA TGTGCCAGCAGTACTTTGACAGGGGGCGGAAATGGCTACACCTTC. It encodes CASSTLTGGGNGYTF.